These 25 T cell receptor beta chains were all obtained from the same sample, sequenced in a study of CD4 and CD8 cells across lung adenocarcinoma regions. TCRdb processed the PCR reads anew with MiXCR; each CDR3 protein has one entry. The sample gives about 7,700 distinct CDR3 sequences, around 43% of which show up once; 30% is in the top ten. The sample consisted of CD4+ T cells from the margin of a lung tumor. The receptors were gathered from a male donor with lung adenocarcinoma. The CD4 and CD8 labels of this study may be unreliable.

This clonotype came up many times. The chain recombines TRBV6-5 with TRBJ1-1; D is uncertain. There are 14 residues in the CDR3. V lost 0 bases and J 1 base, leaving 6 bases between the germline ends. Per germline, CDR1 MNHEY and CDR2 SVGAGI. The CDR3 nucleotides are TGTGCCAGCAGTTACTCACAGCCGAACACTGAAGCTTTCTTT. Its translation: CASSYSQPNTEAFF.

Only a few counts were recorded for this clonotype. The genes are TRBV4-1 and TRBJ2-3; D is unclear. The V gene lost 0 bases and the J gene lost 5 bases, with 9 bases spanning the gap. Germline V CDR1 and CDR2: MGHRA, YSYEKL. The CDR3 runs to 14 residues. The chain's CDR3 is CASSQEGGEDTQYF. The CDR3 DNA sequence: TGCGCCAGCAGCCAAGAGGGCGGCGAAGATACGCAGTATTTT.

About this clonotype itself: A much larger clone differs by one base, so this may be a read error. The chain couples TRBV7-6 to TRBJ2-2; D unresolved. The V gene's germline CDR1 is SGHVS and CDR2 FNYEAQ. CDR3 length: 16 residues. The CDR3 nucleotides read TGTGCCAACAGCGACCCCAGAAGTGTTGAACCCGGGGAGCTGTTTTTT. Residues: CANSDPRSVEPGELFF.

The chain employs TRBV6-1 and TRBJ2-1; no definite D call. The V end was cut by 8 bases, the J end by 0 bases, with 8 bases between. The germline V gene has CDR1 MNHNS and CDR2 SASEGT. There are 13 residues in the CDR3. The CDR3 is CASPTPSYNEQFF. CDR3 DNA: TGTGCCAGCCCCACTCCCTCCTACAATGAGCAGTTCTTC.

On this clonotype: An end of the junction differs from the germline gene, which may be a read error. The chain is built from TRBV27 and TRBJ1-1; D perhaps matches TRBD1 (6 bases). Germline V gives CDR1 MNHEY, CDR2 SMNVEV (reference sequence). The CDR3 is 16 residues long. CDR3 DNA: TGTGCCAGCAGCCAAACCCGGGGGCGCGGGAACACTGAAGCCTCCTTT. Translation: CASSQTRGRGNTEASF.

This clonotype was seen repeatedly, ten times or more. This chain connects TRBV27 to TRBJ2-1, with 10 bases identical to TRBD2. Per germline, CDR1 MNHEY and CDR2 SMNVEV (reference sequence). The CDR3 has 17 amino acids. V was clipped by 1 base and J by 0 bases; unmatched bases: 3. The CDR3 DNA sequence: TGTGCCAGCAGTTTATACTCTAGCGGGAGCTCCTACAATGAGCAGTTCTTC. Its protein product is CASSLYSSGSSYNEQFF.

In this sample, this clonotype turned up many times. The rearrangement joins TRBV6-5 to TRBJ1-2; D possibly corresponds to TRBD1 (5 bases). Germline V gene data show CDR1 as MNHEY and CDR2 as SVGAGI. V lost 8 bases to trimming and J lost 5 bases, with 18 bases between them. The CDR3 is made up of 14 amino acids. The CDR3 sequence is CASGGTQGVYGYTF. The CDR3 nucleotides are TGTGCCAGCGGGGGGACTCAGGGAGTATATGGCTACACCTTC.

This clonotype was picked up many times. The J gene is TRBJ2-3, the V gene TRBV12-3 or TRBV12-4, with no clear D. This CDR3 is built from 13 residues. Trimming cost V 2 bases and J 7 bases, with 10 bases left between them. The CDR3 sequence: CASSLQHLNTQYF. The CDR3 region has the DNA TGTGCCAGCAGTTTACAGCACCTAAATACGCAGTATTTT.

This clonotype was seen repeatedly, ten times or more. The CDR3 DNA follows: TGTGCCAGCAGCCCCCGGGGACAGGGGTACGAGCAGTACTTC. Translation: CASSPRGQGYEQYF. The V and J genes are TRBV27 and TRBJ2-5, with 10 bases that match TRBD1. The DNA end is more similar to TRBJ2-7, so the J call may be wrong. Germline V CDR1 and CDR2: MNHEY, SMNVEV (reference sequence). The CDR3 is 14 residues long.

This clonotype was found many times. The rearrangement links TRBV6-1 to TRBJ1-2; possible D gene TRBD1, 5 bases. CDR3 length equals 13 residues. V was shortened by 6 bases and J by 4 bases, with 12 bases between the two germline ends. The germline V gene has CDR1 MNHNS and CDR2 SASEGT. CDR3 sequence reads: CASSRGGSYGYTF. CDR3 bases: TGTGCCAGCAGCCGGGGGGGAAGCTATGGCTACACCTTC.

This clonotype was recorded at least ten times. The rearrangement links TRBV5-1 to TRBJ2-5; 8 bases are a match to TRBD2. This CDR3 has 15 amino acids. The J segment lost 2 bases and the V segment lost 0 bases, leaving 3 bases of the junction unmatched. Per the germline V gene, CDR1 is SGHRS and CDR2 is YFSETQ. CDR3 region: CASSLAASGQETQYF. For the CDR3, the DNA is TGCGCCAGCAGCTTGGCGGCTAGCGGGCAAGAGACCCAGTACTTC.

In the case of this clonotype: This may be a read error, as it is one base from a much larger clone. CDR3 loop: CASSLGGGTGGMNQPQYF. CDR3 coding DNA: TGTGCCAGCAGTTTAGGGGGGGGGACAGGGGGAATGAATCAGCCCCAGTATTTT. The J gene is TRBJ1-5, the V gene TRBV27; 11 bases are a match to TRBD1. With the DNA end fitting TRBJ2-3 better, the J assignment may be wrong. This CDR3 has 18 residues. Per germline, CDR1 MNHEY and CDR2 SMNVEV (reference sequence).

J is TRBJ1-5 and V is TRBV4-1; D not certain. Germline V lookup: CDR1 MGHRA, CDR2 YSYEKL. V was cut by 1 base and J by 5 bases, with 6 bases left in between. The CDR3 consists of 13 residues. The CDR3 DNA is TGCGCCAGCAGCCAAGGGAGAGATCAGCCCCAGCATTTT. Protein product: CASSQGRDQPQHF.

This clonotype has a handful of counts. This chain connects TRBV20-1 to TRBJ2-1, with 8 bases lining up with TRBD2. The end of the DNA aligns better with TRBJ2-7, so the J call may be wrong. CDR3 length: 14 residues. CDR1 and CDR2 (germline): DFQATT, SNEGSKA (reference sequence). This CDR3 is CSAEKGGGRYEQYF. The CDR3 DNA reads TGCAGTGCTGAGAAGGGGGGCGGGAGGTACGAGCAGTACTTC.

CDR3 amino acids: CASSQGTGSYTDTQYF. CDR3 DNA sequence: TGTGCCAGCAGCCAAGGAACGGGCTCATACACAGATACGCAGTATTTT. The rearrangement joins TRBV4-2 to TRBJ2-3; D not resolved. The germline V gene has CDR1 LGHNA and CDR2 YNFKEQ. V was trimmed by 1 base and J by 2 bases, leaving 13 bases between them. The CDR3 spans 16 residues.

V gene TRBV20-1 combines with J gene TRBJ2-3, with TRBD2 matching 9 bases. The CDR3 spans 13 residues. From germline, CDR1 is DFQATT and CDR2 SNEGSKA (reference sequence). The ends lost 5 bases at V and 1 base at J; junction bases unmatched: 1. The CDR3 region is CSAPSGGTDTQYF. CDR3 DNA: TGCAGTGCTCCTAGCGGGGGCACAGATACGCAGTATTTT.

This clonotype is termed medium-sized (0.01 to 0.1%). The chain links TRBV7-2 to TRBJ2-1; maybe TRBD2 (7 bases). With the DNA end fitting TRBJ2-5 better, the J assignment may be wrong. The CDR3 is made up of 15 amino acids. Germline CDR1 is SGHTA and CDR2 is FQGNSA. The DNA of the CDR3 is TGTGCCAGCAGCTCCTTAGGGGGGGCGGGAGAGACCCAGTACTTC. The encoded protein is CASSSLGGAGETQYF.

In its sample, this clonotype was seen a few times. The gene calls are TRBV7-2 and TRBJ2-7; tentative D call: TRBD1 (6 bases). Per germline, CDR1 SGHTA and CDR2 FQGNSA. The CDR3 has 16 amino acids. Trimming cost V 6 bases and J 2 bases, with 20 bases left between them. The CDR3 DNA reads as TGTGCCAGCAGTGTTAGATCCGGGACAATTACCTACGAGCAGTACTTC. Protein sequence: CASSVRSGTITYEQYF.

This clonotype is medium-sized by share. V is TRBV6-1 and J is TRBJ2-3; 11 bases are a match to TRBD2. CDR3 length: 16 residues. The germline CDR1 and CDR2 sequences are MNHNS and SASEGT. V lost 1 base and J lost 2; bases outside the gene matches: 2. CDR3 DNA sequence: TGTGCCAGCAGTGAAGTAGCGGGAGGGACCACAGATACGCAGTATTTT. Its protein product is CASSEVAGGTTDTQYF.

This clonotype is deemed medium-sized. The rearrangement uses TRBV7-2 and TRBJ2-6; D call uncertain. The CDR3 contains 14 residues. Deletions cut 10 bases from V and 0 bases from J, with 10 bases between. Germline V gene sequence: CDR1 SGHTA, CDR2 FQGNSA. CDR3 in DNA: TGTGCCAACCCCTCCGCCTCTGGGGCCAACGTCCTGACTTTC. Translating it yields CANPSASGANVLTF.

The gene calls are TRBV6-1 and TRBJ2-2, with D possibly matching TRBD1 (5 bases). V gave up 6 bases and J gave up 16 bases, with 27 bases separating them. Germline CDR1 reads MNHNS; CDR2 reads SASEGT. CDR3 length: 15 residues. The CDR3 DNA reads as TGTGCCAGCAGCGGACGGCCTGTGAGCACAGGTACGCAGTTTTTT. Its protein product is CASSGRPVSTGTQFF.

In its sample, this clonotype ranks as medium-sized. This rearrangement joins TRBV6-1 to TRBJ2-1; the D is unclear. The CDR3 has 12 amino acids. The germline V gene has CDR1 MNHNS and CDR2 SASEGT. V lost 2 bases and J lost 4, with 3 bases in between. CDR3 protein: CASSEFYNEQFF. DNA of the CDR3: TGTGCCAGCAGTGAATTTTACAATGAGCAGTTCTTC.

This clonotype has a single count. The junction departs from germline at one end; a sequencing error may be responsible. DNA of the CDR3: TGCGCCAGCAGCCTATTTCCGGACATGGGGGTCGATGAGCAGTATTTC. Protein: CASSLFPDMGVDEQYF. The chain uses TRBV5-1 and TRBJ2-1; either TRBD1 or TRBD2 may fit D (5 bases each). The CDR3 is made up of 16 amino acids. CDR1 and CDR2 (germline): SGHRS, YFSETQ. Looking up the rest from reference TRBV5-1 and TRBJ2-1 gives the full variable domain: KAGVTQTPRYLIKTRGQQVTLSCSPISGHRSVSWYQQTPGQGLQFLFEYFSETQRNKGNFPGRFSGRQFSNSRSEMNVSTLELGDSALYLCASSLFPDMGVDEQYFGPGTRLTVL.

The CDR3 is CASSQAQGIEAFF. CDR3 nucleotides: TGCGCCAGCAGCCAAGCGCAGGGTATCGAGGCTTTCTTT. V is TRBV4-1 and J is TRBJ1-1; D might be TRBD1 (5 bases). Germline assignment: CDR1 MGHRA and CDR2 YSYEKL. V was cut by 1 base and J by 11 bases, with 14 bases left in between. The CDR3 covers 13 residues.

The V and J genes are TRBV6-1 and TRBJ2-1; 7 nucleotides align to TRBD2. This CDR3 contains 15 residues. Germline V CDR1 and CDR2: MNHNS, SASEGT. Trimming removed 5 bases from V and 9 bases from J; junction bases left unmatched: 13. CDR3 amino acids: CASSQGGGSLGEQFF. The DNA of the CDR3 is TGTGCCAGCAGTCAAGGTGGCGGGAGTCTTGGTGAGCAGTTCTTC.